This TCR beta chain is drawn from a study of blood T cell repertoires in COVID-19. Study in general: Samples came from the United States, Italy and Spain, spanning acute and convalescent COVID-19. T cells, B-cell-depleted T cells, or PBMCs supplied cDNA or gDNA.

Authors' processing steps: Amplification of reference gene primers was used by the study to estimate nucleated cell counts. The assay was immunoSEQ multiplex PCR, and TCRdb's table has in-frame clones only and misses some. That table supplies the V and J calls and clone size; D and trimming were determined from the DNA. This sample has around 700,000 clones; around 90% occur once, and the top ten carry over 0.2%. This clone was observed a single time. The V gene end was trimmed by 0 bases and the J gene end by 1 base; junction bases not matched to a gene: 1. This CDR3 spans 16 amino acids. Germline V gives CDR1 SGDLS, CDR2 YYNGEE.

The receptor's source is a woman aged 18 to 35 with acute or convalescent COVID-19. The sequencing input was peripheral blood. This chain joins TRBV9 and TRBJ2-3, with 11 bases fitting TRBD2. CDR3 amino acids: CASSVVLAGGTDTQYF. The DNA of the CDR3 is TGTGCCAGCAGCGTAGTACTAGCGGGGGGCACAGATACGCAGTATTTT. Full variable domain (missing parts from reference TRBV9 and TRBJ2-3): DSGVTQTPKHLITATGQRVTLRCSPRSGDLSVYWYQQSLDQGLQFLIQYYNGEERAKGNILERFSAQQFPDLHSELNLSSLELGDSALYFCASSVVLAGGTDTQYFGPGTRLTVL.